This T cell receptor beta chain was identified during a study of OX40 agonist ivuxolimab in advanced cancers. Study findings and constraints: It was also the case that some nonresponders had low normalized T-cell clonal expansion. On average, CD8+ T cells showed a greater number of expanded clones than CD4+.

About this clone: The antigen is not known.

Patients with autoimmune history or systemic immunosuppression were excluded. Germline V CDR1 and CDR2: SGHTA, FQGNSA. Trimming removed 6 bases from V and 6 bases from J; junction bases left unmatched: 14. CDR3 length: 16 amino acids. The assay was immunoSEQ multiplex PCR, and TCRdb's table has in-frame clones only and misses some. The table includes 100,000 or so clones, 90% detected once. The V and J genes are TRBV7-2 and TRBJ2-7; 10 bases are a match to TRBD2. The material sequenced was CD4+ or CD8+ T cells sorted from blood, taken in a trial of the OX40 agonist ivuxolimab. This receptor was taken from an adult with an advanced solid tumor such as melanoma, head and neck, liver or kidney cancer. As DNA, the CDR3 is TGTGCCAGCAGTCTAACCAGCGGGAGGGCCAACAGCGAGCAGTACTTC. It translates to CASSLTSGRANSEQYF.